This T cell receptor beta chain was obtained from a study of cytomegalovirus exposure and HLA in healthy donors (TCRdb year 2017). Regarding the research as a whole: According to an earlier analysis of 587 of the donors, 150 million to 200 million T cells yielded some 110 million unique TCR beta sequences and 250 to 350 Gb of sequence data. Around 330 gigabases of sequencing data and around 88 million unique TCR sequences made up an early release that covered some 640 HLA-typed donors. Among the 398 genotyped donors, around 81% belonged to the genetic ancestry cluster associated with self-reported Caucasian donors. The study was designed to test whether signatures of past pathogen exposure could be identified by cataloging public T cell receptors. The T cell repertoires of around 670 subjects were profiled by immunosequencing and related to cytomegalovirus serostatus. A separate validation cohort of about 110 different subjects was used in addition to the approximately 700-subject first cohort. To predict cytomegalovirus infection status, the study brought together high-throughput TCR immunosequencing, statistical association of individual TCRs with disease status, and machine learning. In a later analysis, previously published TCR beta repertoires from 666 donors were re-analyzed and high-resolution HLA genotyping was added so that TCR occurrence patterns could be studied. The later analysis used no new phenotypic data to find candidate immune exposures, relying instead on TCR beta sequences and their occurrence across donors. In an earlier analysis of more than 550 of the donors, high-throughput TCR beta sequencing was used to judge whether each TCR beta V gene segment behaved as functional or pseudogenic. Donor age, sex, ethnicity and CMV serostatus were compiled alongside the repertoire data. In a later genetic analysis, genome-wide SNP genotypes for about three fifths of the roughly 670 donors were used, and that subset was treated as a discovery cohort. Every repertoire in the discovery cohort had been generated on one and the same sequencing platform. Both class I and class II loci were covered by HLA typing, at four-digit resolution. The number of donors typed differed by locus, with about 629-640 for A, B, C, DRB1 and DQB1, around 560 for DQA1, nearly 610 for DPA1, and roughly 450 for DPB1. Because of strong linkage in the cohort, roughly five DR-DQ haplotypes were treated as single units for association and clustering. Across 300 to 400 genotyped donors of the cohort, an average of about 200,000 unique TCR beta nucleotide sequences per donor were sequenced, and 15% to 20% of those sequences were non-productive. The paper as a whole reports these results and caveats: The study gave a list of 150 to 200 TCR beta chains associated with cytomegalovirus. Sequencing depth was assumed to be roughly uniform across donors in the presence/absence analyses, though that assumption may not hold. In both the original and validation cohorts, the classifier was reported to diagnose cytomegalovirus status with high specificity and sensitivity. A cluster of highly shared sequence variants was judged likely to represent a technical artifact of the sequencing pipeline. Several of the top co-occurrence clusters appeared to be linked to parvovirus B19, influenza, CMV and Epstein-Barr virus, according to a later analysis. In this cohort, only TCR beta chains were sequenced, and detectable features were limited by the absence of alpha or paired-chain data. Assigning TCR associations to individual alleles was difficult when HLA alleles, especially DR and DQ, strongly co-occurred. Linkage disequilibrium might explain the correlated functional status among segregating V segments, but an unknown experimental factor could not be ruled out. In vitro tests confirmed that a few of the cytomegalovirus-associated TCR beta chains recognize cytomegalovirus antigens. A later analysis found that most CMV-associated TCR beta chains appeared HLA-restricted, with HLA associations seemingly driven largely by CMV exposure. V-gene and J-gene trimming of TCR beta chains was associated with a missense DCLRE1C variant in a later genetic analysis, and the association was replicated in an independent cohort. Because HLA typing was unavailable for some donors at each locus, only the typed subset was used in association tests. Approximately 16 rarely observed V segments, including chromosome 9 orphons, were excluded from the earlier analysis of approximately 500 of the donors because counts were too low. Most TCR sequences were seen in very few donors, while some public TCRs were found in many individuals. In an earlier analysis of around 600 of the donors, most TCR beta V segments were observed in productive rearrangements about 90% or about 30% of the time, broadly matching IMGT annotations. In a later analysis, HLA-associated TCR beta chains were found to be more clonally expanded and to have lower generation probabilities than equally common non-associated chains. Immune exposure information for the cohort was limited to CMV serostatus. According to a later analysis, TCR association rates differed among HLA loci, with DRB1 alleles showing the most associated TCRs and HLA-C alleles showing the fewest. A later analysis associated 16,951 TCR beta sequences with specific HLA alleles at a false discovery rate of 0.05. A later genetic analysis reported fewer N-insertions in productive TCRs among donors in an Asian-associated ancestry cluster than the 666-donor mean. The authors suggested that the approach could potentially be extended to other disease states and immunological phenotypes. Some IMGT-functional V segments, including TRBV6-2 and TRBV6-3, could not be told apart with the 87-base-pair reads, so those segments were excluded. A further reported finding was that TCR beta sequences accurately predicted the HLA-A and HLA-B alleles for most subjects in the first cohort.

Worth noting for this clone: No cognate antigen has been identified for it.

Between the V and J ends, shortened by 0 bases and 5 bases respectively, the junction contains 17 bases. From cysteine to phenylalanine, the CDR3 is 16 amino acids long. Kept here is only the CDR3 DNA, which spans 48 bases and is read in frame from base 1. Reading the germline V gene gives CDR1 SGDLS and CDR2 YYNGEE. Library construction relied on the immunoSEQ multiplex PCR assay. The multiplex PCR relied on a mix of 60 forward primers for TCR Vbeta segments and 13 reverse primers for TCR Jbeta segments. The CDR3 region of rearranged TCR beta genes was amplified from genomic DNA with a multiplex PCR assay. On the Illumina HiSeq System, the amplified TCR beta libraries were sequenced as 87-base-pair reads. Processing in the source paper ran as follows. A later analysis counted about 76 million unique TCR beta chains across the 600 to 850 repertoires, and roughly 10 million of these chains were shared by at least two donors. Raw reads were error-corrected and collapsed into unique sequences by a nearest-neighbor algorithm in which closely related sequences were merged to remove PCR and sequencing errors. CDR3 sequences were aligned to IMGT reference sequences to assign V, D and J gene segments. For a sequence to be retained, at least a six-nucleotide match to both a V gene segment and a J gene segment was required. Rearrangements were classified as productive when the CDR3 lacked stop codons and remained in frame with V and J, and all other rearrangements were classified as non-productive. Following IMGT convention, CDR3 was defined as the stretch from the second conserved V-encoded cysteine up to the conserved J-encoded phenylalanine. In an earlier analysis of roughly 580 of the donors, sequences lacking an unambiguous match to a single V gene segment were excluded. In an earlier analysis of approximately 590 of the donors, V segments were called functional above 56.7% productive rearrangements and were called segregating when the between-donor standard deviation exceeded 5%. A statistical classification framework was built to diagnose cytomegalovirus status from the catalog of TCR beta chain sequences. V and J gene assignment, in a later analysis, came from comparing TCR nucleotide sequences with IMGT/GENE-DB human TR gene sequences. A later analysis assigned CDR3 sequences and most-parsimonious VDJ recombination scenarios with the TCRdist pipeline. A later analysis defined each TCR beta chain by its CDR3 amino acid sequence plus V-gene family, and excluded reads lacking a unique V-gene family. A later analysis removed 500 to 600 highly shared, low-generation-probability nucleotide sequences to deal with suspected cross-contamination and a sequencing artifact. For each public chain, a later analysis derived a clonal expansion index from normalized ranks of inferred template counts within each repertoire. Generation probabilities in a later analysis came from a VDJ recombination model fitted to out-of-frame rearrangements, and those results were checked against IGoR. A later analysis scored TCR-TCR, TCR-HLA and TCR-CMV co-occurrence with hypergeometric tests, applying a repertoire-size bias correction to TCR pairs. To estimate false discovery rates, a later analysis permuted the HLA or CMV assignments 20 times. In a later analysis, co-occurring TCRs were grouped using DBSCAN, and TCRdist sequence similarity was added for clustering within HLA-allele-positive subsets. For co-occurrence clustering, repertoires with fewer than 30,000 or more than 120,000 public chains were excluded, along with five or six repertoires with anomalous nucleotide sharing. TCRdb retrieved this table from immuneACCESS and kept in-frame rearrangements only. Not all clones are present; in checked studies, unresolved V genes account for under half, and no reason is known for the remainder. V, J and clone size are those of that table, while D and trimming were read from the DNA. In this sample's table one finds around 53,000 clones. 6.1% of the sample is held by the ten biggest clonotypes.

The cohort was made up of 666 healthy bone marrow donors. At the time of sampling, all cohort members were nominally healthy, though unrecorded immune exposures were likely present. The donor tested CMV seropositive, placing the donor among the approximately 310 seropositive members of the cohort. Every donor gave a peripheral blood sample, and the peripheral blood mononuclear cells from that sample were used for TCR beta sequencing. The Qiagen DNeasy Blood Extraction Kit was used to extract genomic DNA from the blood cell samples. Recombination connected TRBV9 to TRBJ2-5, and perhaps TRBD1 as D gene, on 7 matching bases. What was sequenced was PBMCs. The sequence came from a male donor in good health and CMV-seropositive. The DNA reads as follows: TGTGCCAGCAGCGTAGATGGATTGACAGGGAGGGAGACCCAGTACTTC. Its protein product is CASSVDGLTGRETQYF.